The 14 T cell receptor beta chains below come from one sample, sequenced in a study of T-cell reconstitution after alpha-beta-depleted transplantation in children. Construction of the TCRbeta library involved unique molecular identifiers. One entry per CDR3 protein, called by TCRdb with MiXCR from the PCR reads. Here the sample spans 670,000 or so distinct CDR3 sequences, around 13% being singletons. The source material was PBMCs, sampled before TCRalphabeta/CD19-depleted stem cell transplant. Receptor source: a girl aged 2 to 10 with congenital amegakaryocytic thrombocytopenia, due to receive a stem cell transplant.

Ten or more counts support this clonotype. This sequence joins TRBV6-5 and TRBJ2-5, with D perhaps matching TRBD1 (6 bases). CDR3 length: 16 amino acids. Germline-derived CDR1 and CDR2 are MNHEY and SVGAGI. The V end was cut by 4 bases, the J end by 4 bases, with 19 bases between. DNA for the CDR3: TGTGCCAGCAGTTTACAGGGTCTAGTTGATAGAGAGACCCAGTACTTC. Amino acid sequence: CASSLQGLVDRETQYF.

With regard to this clonotype: Possible read error: a much larger clone is one base away. The chain couples TRBV29-1 to TRBJ2-1, with D perhaps TRBD2 (6 bases). The CDR3 is 12 residues long. V was trimmed by 6 bases and J by 7 bases, leaving 13 bases between them. The germline CDR1 and CDR2 sequences are SQVTM and ANQGSEA. The CDR3 nucleotides read TGCAGCGTGGCCCTAGCGATTAATGAGCAGTTCTTC. Its protein is CSVALAINEQFF.

This clonotype was counted ten times or more. The CDR3 region has the DNA TGTGCCAGCACCCTCGGGCCAGGGCTCCACGAGCAGTACTTC. Encoded protein: CASTLGPGLHEQYF. The rearrangement uses TRBV12-3 or TRBV12-4 and TRBJ2-7; possibly TRBD1 for D (5 bases). Trimming removed 7 bases from V and 5 bases from J, with 18 bases in between. The CDR3 contains 14 residues.

This chain links TRBV4-1 with TRBJ2-7; 11 bases map to TRBD2. The V segment lost 5 bases and the J segment 0 bases; nucleotides outside the gene matches: 6. CDR1 MGHRA and CDR2 YSYEKL come from the germline V gene. The CDR3 length is 16 residues. The CDR3 nucleotides are TGCGCCAGCAGCAAAGCCGGGACTAGCGGCTCCTACGAGCAGTACTTC. Residues: CASSKAGTSGSYEQYF.

In its sample, this clonotype was seen many times. This sequence joins TRBV12-3 or TRBV12-4 and TRBJ1-4; 7 nucleotides align to TRBD1. The CDR3 runs to 14 residues. The junction had 5 bases not matched to a gene; V was cut back by 4 bases and J by 6 bases. CDR3 in DNA: TGTGCCAGCAGTTACAGGGGCCCAGATGAAAAACTGTTTTTT. This encodes CASSYRGPDEKLFF.

Of note for this clonotype: At one boundary the junction diverges from the germline segment, which might be a read error. The chain recombines TRBV4-1 with TRBJ2-7, with D possibly being TRBD1 (6 bases). Germline lookup yields CDR1 MGHRA and CDR2 YSYEKL. The CDR3 extends over 12 amino acids. The CDR3 DNA sequence: TGCGCCAGCAGCCCGGGGACACCCGAGCTGTACTTC. Protein: CASSPGTPELYF.

The table lists this clonotype with a few counts. V and J are TRBV28 and TRBJ2-7; possible D gene TRBD1, 6 bases. Trimming took off 4 bases at V and 1 base at J, with 14 bases between the two ends. The germline V gene encodes CDR1 MDHEN and CDR2 SYDVKM. CDR3 size: 15 residues. CDR3 sequence reads: CASSSMVTGSYEQYF. The CDR3 DNA follows: TGTGCCAGCAGTTCCATGGTAACAGGGTCCTACGAGCAGTACTTC. Looking up the rest from reference TRBV28 and TRBJ2-7 gives the full variable domain: DVKVTQSSRYLVKRTGEKVFLECVQDMDHENMFWYRQDPGLGLRLIYFSYDVKMKEKGDIPEGYSVSREKKERFSLILESASTNQTSMYLCASSSMVTGSYEQYFGPGTRLTVT.

This clonotype has at least ten counts. V usage is TRBV10-1 and J usage is TRBJ2-1, with D possibly called TRBD1 or TRBD2 (5 bases each). Germline CDR1 reads WNHNN; CDR2 reads SYGVQD (reference sequence). This CDR3 spans 13 amino acids. V was shortened by 3 bases and J by 5 bases, with 8 bases between the two germline ends. CDR3 nucleotide sequence: TGCGCCAGCAGTGACTGGGGACACAATGAGCAGTTCTTC. Its translation is CASSDWGHNEQFF.

This clonotype was seen at least ten times. The chain's CDR3 is CASSLGPGGGRYNEQFF. The CDR3, as DNA: TGCGCCAGCAGTCTGGGGCCGGGCGGAGGCAGGTACAATGAGCAGTTCTTC. The V call is TRBV5-1, the J call TRBJ2-1; D may correspond to TRBD1 or TRBD2 (5 bases each). Germline CDR1 SGHRS, CDR2 YFSETQ. The CDR3 runs 17 residues. V shed 5 bases and J shed 4 bases, with 22 bases lying between them.

This clonotype has ten or more counts. V and J are TRBV20-1 and TRBJ1-1; perhaps TRBD1 as D (5 bases). The CDR3 sequence is 13 residues long. The germline V gene has CDR1 DFQATT and CDR2 SNEGSKA (reference sequence). CDR3 residues: CRVKQALNTEAFF. The DNA of the CDR3 is TGCAGGGTCAAACAGGCCCTGAACACTGAAGCTTTCTTT.

This clonotype has more than one count but fewer than ten. V gene TRBV9 combines with J gene TRBJ2-1; TRBD2 agrees at 13 bases. Per germline, CDR1 SGDLS and CDR2 YYNGEE. V lost 3 bases and J lost 0; bases outside the gene matches: 9. This CDR3 is built from 19 residues. The CDR3 is CASSATGLAGLSSYNEQFF. The DNA of the CDR3 is TGTGCCAGCAGCGCCACGGGACTAGCGGGATTGAGCTCCTACAATGAGCAGTTCTTC.

The chain couples TRBV14 to TRBJ2-7, with D unresolved. Looked up from germline, CDR1 is SGHDN and CDR2 is FVKESK. With 3 bases removed from V and 5 bases from J, the gap between germline ends came to 5 bases. CDR3 size: 11 residues. The CDR3 sequence is CASSHGHEQYF. In DNA form, the CDR3 reads TGTGCCAGCAGCCACGGCCACGAGCAGTACTTC.

This clonotype was seen at least ten times. The rearrangement joins TRBV12-3 or TRBV12-4 to TRBJ2-3, with 14 bases fitting TRBD2. The length of the CDR3 is 18 residues. J lost 3 bases, V lost 5 bases, and 10 bases had no gene match. CDR3 nucleotide sequence: TGTGCCAGCAGTCCCCGGACTAGCGGGAGGATTTTTACAGATACGCAGTATTTT. Translated: CASSPRTSGRIFTDTQYF.

In its sample, this clonotype was seen many times. The chain uses TRBV6-1 and TRBJ1-6; D possibly corresponds to TRBD1 (5 bases). Germline CDR1 MNHNS, CDR2 SASEGT. The V and J ends lost 5 bases and 9 bases respectively, with 11 bases between them. The CDR3 has 13 residues. The CDR3 region has the DNA TGTGCCAGCAGTAGCCAGGGCAGTTCACCCCTCCACTTT. It yields the protein CASSSQGSSPLHF.